This T cell receptor (beta chain) came from a study of shared clonotypes between healthy human individuals. Study as a whole: Donor ages ranged 18 to 49 years: a couple of women, a few men.

Each cell subset's genomic DNA was divided evenly among several immunoSEQ plates. The method was immunoSEQ multiplex PCR; TCRdb's version includes in-frame clones alone and lacks a portion of them. The sample lists some 2,100,000 clones, 90% to 95% occurring once. With 2 bases clipped from V and 3 bases from J, the junction kept 7 bases outside the gene matches. The CDR3 loop spans 16 amino acids. Germline V CDR1 and CDR2: ENHRY, SYGVKD. The study's findings and limits: The study drew on few donors, limiting represented genetic and exposure-history diversity. Between a few donors, naive CD4 clonotypes were shared at a level of around 4.9%.

Turning to this clone: Antigen specificity is unknown.

The naive CD8 population came from CD45RO-negative cells selected for CCR7, without terminally differentiated effector memory CD45RA+ cells. The TCR was taken from a man aged 18-30 years in good health. Some clones in this sample may be carry-over from other donors' samples. The sample consisted of naive CD8+ T cells from PBMCs. V and J are TRBV10-3 and TRBJ1-2; 9 positions agree with TRBD1. The CDR3 sequence is CAISERSQGAHYGYTF. In DNA form, the CDR3 reads TGTGCCATCAGTGAGCGCTCACAGGGGGCCCACTATGGCTACACCTTC.